This TCR beta chain was sequenced for a study of CD8 T cells in ankylosing spondylitis. Study-wide findings and caveats: One TCR beta motif, made up of eight or nine highly homologous variants, appeared characteristic of ankylosing spondylitis blood.

The table lists this clonotype with many counts. What it binds is unknown. The germline CDR1 and CDR2 sequences are DFQATT and SNEGSKA (reference sequence). V lost 3 bases to trimming and J lost 10 bases, with 22 bases between them. There are 16 residues in the CDR3. TCRdb re-called the 5' RACE reads with MiXCR, one entry per CDR3 protein. The repertoire holds 100,000 to 150,000 distinct CDR3 sequences, with under 20% as singletons. Sequenced input: blood, either unsorted or a sorted T cell fraction (not recorded which). The gene calls are TRBV20-1 and TRBJ1-6; tentative D call: TRBD1 (5 bases). This clonotype was sampled from a male donor with ankylosing spondylitis. In DNA, the CDR3 is TGCAGTGCTAGTGATGGGACCGCCTTAAGGAGATCACCCCTCCACTTT. This translates into CSASDGTALRRSPLHF.